The rows below give T cell receptor beta chains drawn from one sample of a study of T cells in Graves' hyperthyroidism and ophthalmopathy. In TCRdb, the multiplex PCR reads were re-called with MiXCR into one record per CDR3 protein. The sample holds 300,000 to 400,000 distinct CDR3 sequences; about 13% are singletons and the top ten take less than 10%. Source material: blood. These receptor sequences come from a woman under 30 with Graves' hyperthyroidism. Both conserved end residues are part of each CDR3. The D gene is left open where the match is weak. Clone size is shown for a subset of rows, as once, few, many or a class of expanded clone.

v_call	d_call	j_call	clone_size	cdr3_nt	cdr3_aa
TRBV7-8	NA	TRBJ1-1	many	TGTGCCAGCAGCTTGAATAGAGACACTGAAGCTTTCTTT	CASSLNRDTEAFF
TRBV5-1	TRBD2	TRBJ2-5	few	TGCGCCAGCAGCTGGGAGACTAGCGGGAGGGGAGAGACCCAGTACTTC	CASSWETSGRGETQYF
TRBV3-1	TRBD2	TRBJ2-1	many	TGTGCCAGCGGGGGGGAACTAACACACAATGAGCAGTTCTTC	CASGGELTHNEQFF
TRBV20-1	NA	TRBJ2-2	many	TGCAGTGCTAGAGATAACAGGAGGGGCACCGGGGAGCTGTTTTTT	CSARDNRRGTGELFF
TRBV3-1	NA	TRBJ1-2	many	TGTGCCAGCAGCTATCCAAACTATGGCTACACCTTC	CASSYPNYGYTF
TRBV20-1	NA	TRBJ1-2	many	TGCAGTGCTCCCGGGACCGGGGGTGGGTCGCCCTATGGCTACACCTTC	CSAPGTGGGSPYGYTF
TRBV6-2/TRBV6-3	TRBD1	TRBJ2-1	many	TGTGCCAGCAGCCCGGTATCGGGGCTAACAGGGGATGAGCAGTTCTTC	CASSPVSGLTGDEQFF
TRBV20-1	NA	TRBJ1-5	NA	TGCAGTGTCTCGAAAGAGAAGACCCAGCATTTT	CSVSKEKTQHF
TRBV20-1	TRBD2	TRBJ2-7	once	TGCAGTGCCAGCAGCTTAGGACTAGCGGGAGGGGTCCCCTACGAGCAGTACTTC	CSASSLGLAGGVPYEQYF
TRBV5-5	TRBD1	TRBJ1-3	few	TGTGCCAGCAGTTCGGGACAGACGGGAAACACCATATATTTT	CASSSGQTGNTIYF
TRBV9	NA	TRBJ1-6	many	TGTGCCAGCAGCGTAGTGGCAGGGAGAAATTCACCCCTCCACTTT	CASSVVAGRNSPLHF
TRBV11-2	NA	TRBJ2-1	many	TGTGCCAGCAGCTCCCCGGCACATGGAGTAATCGATGAGCAGTTCTTC	CASSSPAHGVIDEQFF
TRBV7-2	NA	TRBJ2-5	many	TGTGCCAGCAGCAAACGAACGGACCAGGGAGAGACCCAGTACTTC	CASSKRTDQGETQYF
TRBV10-3	NA	TRBJ1-1	many	TGTGCCATCACTGAACAGGGTAGGAACACTGAAGCTTTCTTT	CAITEQGRNTEAFF
TRBV5-1	NA	TRBJ2-7	NA	TGCGCCAGCAGGGACGGATCCTACGAGCAGTACTTC	CASRDGSYEQYF
TRBV12-3/TRBV12-4	NA	TRBJ1-4	many	TGTGCCAGCAGTTACGGGCGGATTAATGAAAAACTGTTTTTT	CASSYGRINEKLFF
TRBV7-4	NA	TRBJ1-3	many	TGTGCCAGCACCAAGCGGGCCACTCGAAACACCATATATTTT	CASTKRATRNTIYF
TRBV3-1	TRBD2	TRBJ2-1	many	TGTGCCAGCAGCCAAGTTAGCGGGAGGTCTGCTGAGCAGTTCTTC	CASSQVSGRSAEQFF
TRBV19	TRBD1	TRBJ1-6	many	TGTGCCAGTAGTATTGGGACAGTTTTACTCTCACCCCTCCACTTT	CASSIGTVLLSPLHF
TRBV5-1	TRBD1	TRBJ1-2	NA	TGCGCCAGCAGCTTGGACTCACAGGGGGCCTTCTATGGCTACACCTTC	CASSLDSQGAFYGYTF
TRBV2	TRBD2	TRBJ2-5	NA	TGTGCCAGCAGTCGGACTAGCAATAGCGAGACCCAGTACTTC	CASSRTSNSETQYF
TRBV20-1	NA	TRBJ2-1	NA	TGCAGTGCTAGAGATGGCCTAGCAGAGGGCACATACAATGAGCAGTTCTTC	CSARDGLAEGTYNEQFF
TRBV12-3/TRBV12-4	TRBD1	TRBJ2-1	NA	TGTGCCAGCAGTCCAACACGGGACAGGGGGTTCTTC	CASSPTRDRGFF
TRBV29-1	TRBD1	TRBJ1-2	NA	TGCAGCGTCGGGGGGGACAGGGATCGTCCAATTTCCTATGGCTACACCTTC	CSVGGDRDRPISYGYTF
TRBV6-1	NA	TRBJ1-5	many	TGTGCCAGCAGGGGTCACGGGGGATGGAATCAGCCCCAGCATTTT	CASRGHGGWNQPQHF